This TCR beta chain was observed in a study of T cell responses to AZD1222 COVID-19 vaccine. Whole-study findings and limits: The donor group comprised mostly white British people and more females; the analysis possibly underestimated clonal diversity. Only a handful of AZD1222 recipients tested seropositive at baseline.

The repertoire was sequenced with immunoSEQ multiplex PCR; TCRdb's copy has only in-frame clones and lacks some. Of 55,000 to 80,000 clones listed, roughly 84% are singletons. About this clone itself: Its specificity is not known.

With 1 base clipped from V and 4 bases from J, the junction kept 7 bases outside the gene matches. Germline V gene data show CDR1 as SEHNR and CDR2 as FQNEAQ (reference sequence). The CDR3 covers 16 residues. The sequenced sample was peripheral blood, obtained on day 0 of AZD1222 vaccination. The TCR sequence derives from an adult in good health. The genes are TRBV7-9 and TRBJ1-1; 9 bases map to TRBD1. The CDR3 sequence: CASSLDRGRLGTEAFF. The CDR3 DNA reads as TGTGCCAGCAGCTTAGACAGGGGGCGCCTGGGCACTGAAGCTTTCTTT.